Described below is a single T cell receptor beta chain sequence and its context. Its specificity is unknown. This entry belongs to a study of CD4 T cells in relation to SARS-CoV-2 and coronaviruses. Assay: immunoSEQ multiplex PCR; the TCRdb copy retains only in-frame clones and omits some. The sample holds around 11,000 clones, around 68% seen once. Before the COVID-19 pandemic, during about 2011-2019, CD4+ T cells were taken from unexposed donors. The cells were cultured for around ten days before CD4+ T cells were isolated. Cells permitting, SARS-CoV-2 S/N and four cold-coronavirus spikes were tested on unexposed-donor CD4+ T cells. Germline CDR1 MRHNA, CDR2 SNTAGT. CDR3 length: 14 amino acids. The V gene lost 5 bases and the J gene lost 1 base, with 8 bases spanning the gap.

The clonotype originates from a human donor in good health. The chain recombines TRBV6-4 with TRBJ2-2; possibly TRBD2 for D (6 bases). Sequenced input: CD4+ T cells from PBMCs, cultured in vitro. The CDR3 DNA is TGTGCCAGCAGTCGGGGACTGAACACCGGGGAGCTGTTTTTT. This codes for CASSRGLNTGELFF.